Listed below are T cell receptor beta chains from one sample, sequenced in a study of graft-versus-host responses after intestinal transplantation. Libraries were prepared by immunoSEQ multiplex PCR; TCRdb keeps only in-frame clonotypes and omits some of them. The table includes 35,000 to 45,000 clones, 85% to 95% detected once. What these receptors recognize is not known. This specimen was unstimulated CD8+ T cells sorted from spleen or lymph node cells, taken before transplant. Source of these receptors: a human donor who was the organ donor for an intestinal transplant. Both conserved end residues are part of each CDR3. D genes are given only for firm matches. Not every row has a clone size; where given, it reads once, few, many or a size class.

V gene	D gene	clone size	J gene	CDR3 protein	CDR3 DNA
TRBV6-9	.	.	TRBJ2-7	CYKKGSGYEQYF	TGCTACAAAAAGGGGTCAGGCTACGAGCAGTACTTC
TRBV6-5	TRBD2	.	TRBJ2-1	CASSATSGGANEQFF	TGTGCCAGCAGCGCAACTAGCGGGGGGGCCAATGAGCAGTTCTTC
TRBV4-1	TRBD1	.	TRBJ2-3	CASSHLQGLDTQYF	TGCGCCAGCAGCCACCTACAGGGGTTGGATACGCAGTATTTT
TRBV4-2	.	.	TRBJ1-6	CASSQDGPWGQGFGNSPLHF	TGTGCCAGCAGCCAAGATGGTCCTTGGGGGCAGGGCTTCGGGAATTCACCCCTCCACTTT
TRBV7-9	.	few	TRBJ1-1	CASSLMRVWTEAFF	TGTGCCAGCAGCTTAATGAGGGTCTGGACTGAAGCTTTCTTT
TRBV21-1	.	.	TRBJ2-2	CASSNPQLSRPPPRELFF	TGTGCCAGCAGCAATCCCCAACTAAGCCGGCCCCCCCCGAGGGAGCTGTTTTTT
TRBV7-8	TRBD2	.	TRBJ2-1	CASSSPTSGRPYNEQFF	TGTGCCAGCAGCTCCCCGACTAGCGGGAGACCTTACAATGAGCAGTTCTTC
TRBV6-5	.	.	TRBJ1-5	CATRDSSNQPQHF	TGTGCCACCCGCGACAGTTCCAATCAGCCCCAGCATTTT
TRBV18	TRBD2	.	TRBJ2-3	CASSASGGAGDTQYF	TGTGCCAGCTCAGCTAGCGGGGGGGCCGGAGATACGCAGTATTTT
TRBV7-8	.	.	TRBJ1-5	CASSLGPLQPQHF	TGTGCCAGCAGCTTAGGTCCCCTACAGCCCCAGCATTTT
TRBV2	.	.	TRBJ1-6	CASSVRPLGAPLHF	TGTGCCAGCAGTGTTAGGCCCCTGGGGGCACCCCTCCACTTT
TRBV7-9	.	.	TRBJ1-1	CASSGRGGYTEAFF	TGTGCCAGCAGCGGAAGGGGAGGGTACACTGAAGCTTTCTTT
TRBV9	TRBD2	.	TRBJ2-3	CASSLGGGATDTQYF	TGTGCCAGCAGCCTCGGGGGAGGGGCCACAGATACGCAGTATTTT
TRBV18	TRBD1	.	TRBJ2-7	CASSITRDRSYEQYF	TGTGCCAGCTCAATAACCCGGGACAGATCCTACGAGCAGTACTTC
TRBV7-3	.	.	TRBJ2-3	CASSLLAGGTDTQYF	TGTGCCAGCAGCTTACTAGCCGGGGGAACAGATACGCAGTATTTT
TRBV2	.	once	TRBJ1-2	CASSSIEPGNYGYTF	TGTGCCAGCAGCTCCATAGAACCGGGCAACTATGGCTACACCTTC
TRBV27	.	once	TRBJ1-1	CASFSGLGTEAFF	TGTGCCAGCTTCTCCGGGCTGGGCACTGAAGCTTTCTTT
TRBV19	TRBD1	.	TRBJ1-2	CASKDPGQGYGYTF	TGTGCCAGTAAGGACCCGGGACAGGGGTATGGCTACACCTTC
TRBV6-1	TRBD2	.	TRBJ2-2	CASMGGAGELFF	TGTGCCAGCATGGGAGGGGCCGGGGAGCTGTTTTTT
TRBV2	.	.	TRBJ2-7	CASSEARGPYEQYF	TGTGCCAGCAGTGAAGCGAGAGGTCCCTACGAGCAGTACTTC
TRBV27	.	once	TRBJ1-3	CASSPQGSGNTIYF	TGCGCCAGCAGTCCACAGGGTTCTGGAAACACCATATATTTT
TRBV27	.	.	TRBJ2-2	CASSPWDNTGELFF	TGTGCCAGCAGCCCGTGGGACAACACCGGGGAGCTGTTTTTT
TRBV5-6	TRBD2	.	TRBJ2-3	CASSQERGGRHTQYF	TGTGCCAGCAGCCAGGAGCGGGGGGGCCGGCATACGCAGTATTTT
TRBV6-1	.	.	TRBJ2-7	CASSEWGTGQFEQYF	TGTGCCAGCAGTGAATGGGGGACGGGGCAGTTCGAGCAGTACTTC
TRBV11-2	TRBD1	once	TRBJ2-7	CASSSTGGEQYF	TGTGCCAGCAGCTCGACAGGGGGCGAGCAGTACTTC
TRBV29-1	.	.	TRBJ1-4	CSVGAGNGEKLFF	TGCAGCGTTGGTGCCGGAAACGGAGAAAAACTGTTTTTT
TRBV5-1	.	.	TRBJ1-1	CASSLEGRGKAFF	TGCGCCAGCAGCTTAGAGGGGCGCGGTAAAGCTTTCTTT
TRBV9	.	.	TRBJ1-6	CASSVGGVYNSPLHF	TGTGCCAGCAGCGTTGGAGGAGTCTATAATTCACCCCTCCACTTT
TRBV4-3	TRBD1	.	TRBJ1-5	CASSQDTGANQPQHF	TGCGCCAGCAGCCAAGATACAGGGGCCAATCAGCCCCAGCATTTT
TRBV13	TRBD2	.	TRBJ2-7	CASSLTSGYEQYF	TGTGCCAGCAGCTTGACTAGCGGCTACGAGCAGTACTTC
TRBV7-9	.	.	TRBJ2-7	CASSTLWGADEQYF	TGTGCCAGCAGCACCTTGTGGGGGGCCGACGAGCAGTACTTC
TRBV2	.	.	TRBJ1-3	CASNDGFSGNTIYF	TGTGCCAGCAACGACGGTTTCTCTGGAAACACCATATATTTT